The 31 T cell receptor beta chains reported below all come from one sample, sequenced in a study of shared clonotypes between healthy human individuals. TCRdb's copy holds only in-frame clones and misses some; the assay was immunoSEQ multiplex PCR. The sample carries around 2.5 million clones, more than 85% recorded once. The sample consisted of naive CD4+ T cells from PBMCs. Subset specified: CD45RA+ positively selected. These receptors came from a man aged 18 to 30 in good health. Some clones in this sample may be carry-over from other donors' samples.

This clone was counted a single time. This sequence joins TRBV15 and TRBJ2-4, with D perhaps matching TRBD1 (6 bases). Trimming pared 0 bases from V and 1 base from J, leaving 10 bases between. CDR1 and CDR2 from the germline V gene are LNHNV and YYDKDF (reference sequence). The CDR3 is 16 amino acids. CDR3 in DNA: TGTGCCACCAGCAGAGACCTCGACAGGGCCAAAAACATTCAGTACTTC. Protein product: CATSRDLDRAKNIQYF.

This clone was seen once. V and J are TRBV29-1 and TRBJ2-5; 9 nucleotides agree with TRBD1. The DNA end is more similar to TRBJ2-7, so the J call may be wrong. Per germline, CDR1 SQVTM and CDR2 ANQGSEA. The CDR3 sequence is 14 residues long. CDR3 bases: TGCAGCGTTGGGGTAGGGACAGGGCACCACGAGCAGTACTTC. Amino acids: CSVGVGTGHHEQYF.

For the CDR3, the DNA is TGTGCCAGTACGGGACAGGGTTATAGCAATCAGCCCCAGCATTTT. Translated, it gives CASTGQGYSNQPQHF. V and J are TRBV19 and TRBJ1-5; 9 bases align to TRBD1. Germline V gene lookup returns CDR1 LNHDA and CDR2 SQIVND (reference sequence). V dropped 7 bases and J dropped 0; count of bases not matched to a gene: 4. The CDR3 has 15 residues.

The CDR3, as DNA: TGTGCCAGCTCACCACCTGCGGGAATATCGGGTGAAAAACTGTTTTTT. Translating gives CASSPPAGISGEKLFF. This chain links TRBV18 with TRBJ1-4; no firm D call. The CDR3 is 16 residues long. CDR1 is KGHSH and CDR2 is LQKENI in the germline V gene. V shed 0 bases and J shed 7 bases, with 15 bases lying between them.

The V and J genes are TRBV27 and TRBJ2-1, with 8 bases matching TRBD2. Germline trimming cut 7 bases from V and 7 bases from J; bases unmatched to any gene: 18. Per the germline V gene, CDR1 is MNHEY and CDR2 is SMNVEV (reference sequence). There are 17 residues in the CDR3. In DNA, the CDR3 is TGTGCCAGCACCAAATTCGGTCCGGGACTAGGGGGGAATGAGCAGTTCTTC. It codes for CASTKFGPGLGGNEQFF.

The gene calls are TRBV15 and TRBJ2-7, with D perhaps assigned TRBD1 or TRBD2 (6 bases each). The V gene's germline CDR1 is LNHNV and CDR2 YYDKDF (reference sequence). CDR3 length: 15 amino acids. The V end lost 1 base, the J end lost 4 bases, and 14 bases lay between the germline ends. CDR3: CATSRAPGGRYEQYF. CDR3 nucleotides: TGTGCCACCAGCAGAGCCCCCGGGGGCCGTTACGAGCAGTACTTC. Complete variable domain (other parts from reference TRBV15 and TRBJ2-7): DAMVIQNPRYQVTQFGKPVTLSCSQTLNHNVMYWYQQKSSQAPKLLFHYYDKDFNNEADTPDNFQSRRPNTSFCFLDIRSPGLGDTAMYLCATSRAPGGRYEQYFGPGTRLTVT.

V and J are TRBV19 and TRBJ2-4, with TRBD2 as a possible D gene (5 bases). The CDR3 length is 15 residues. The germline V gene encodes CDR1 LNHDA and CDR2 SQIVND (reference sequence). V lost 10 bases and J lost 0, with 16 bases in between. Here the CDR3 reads CATAPTAVAKNIQYF. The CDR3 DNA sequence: TGTGCCACCGCCCCCACAGCGGTAGCCAAAAACATTCAGTACTTC.

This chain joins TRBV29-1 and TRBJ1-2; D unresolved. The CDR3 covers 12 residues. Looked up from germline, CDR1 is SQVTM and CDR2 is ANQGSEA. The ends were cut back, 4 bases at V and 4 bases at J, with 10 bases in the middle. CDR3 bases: TGCAGCGTTGGTGAAGGTCTCTATGGCTACACCTTC. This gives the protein CSVGEGLYGYTF.

The CDR3 sequence: CAYKSYEQYF. As DNA, the CDR3 is TGTGCCTACAAGAGCTACGAGCAGTACTTC. The V gene is TRBV30, the J gene TRBJ2-7, with no clear D. CDR1 and CDR2 (germline): GTSNPN, SVGIG (reference sequence). V gave up 7 bases and J gave up 3 bases, with 7 bases separating them. The CDR3 sequence is 10 residues long.

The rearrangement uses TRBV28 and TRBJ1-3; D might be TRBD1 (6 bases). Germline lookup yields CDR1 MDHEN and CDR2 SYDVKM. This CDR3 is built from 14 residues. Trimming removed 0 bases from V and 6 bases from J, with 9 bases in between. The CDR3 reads CASSLWSGENTIYF. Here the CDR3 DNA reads TGTGCCAGCAGTTTATGGTCAGGGGAAAACACCATATATTTT. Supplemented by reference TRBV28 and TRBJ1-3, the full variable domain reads DVKVTQSSRYLVKRTGEKVFLECVQDMDHENMFWYRQDPGLGLRLIYFSYDVKMKEKGDIPEGYSVSREKKERFSLILESASTNQTSMYLCASSLWSGENTIYFGEGSWLTVV.

CDR3 sequence reads: CAISELAGVSDEQFF. CDR3 sequence (DNA): TGTGCCATCAGTGAGCTAGCGGGAGTCTCCGATGAGCAGTTCTTC. The chain couples TRBV10-3 to TRBJ2-1; 10 bases map to TRBD2. The germline CDR1 and CDR2 sequences are ENHRY and SYGVKD. V lost 2 bases to trimming and J lost 8 bases; unmatched junction nucleotides: 6. This CDR3 spans 15 amino acids.

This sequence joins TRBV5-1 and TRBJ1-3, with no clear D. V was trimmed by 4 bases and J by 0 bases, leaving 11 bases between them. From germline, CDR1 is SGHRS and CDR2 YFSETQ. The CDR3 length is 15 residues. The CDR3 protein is CASSTEGFSGNTIYF. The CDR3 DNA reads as TGCGCCAGCAGCACCGAGGGATTCTCTGGAAACACCATATATTTT.

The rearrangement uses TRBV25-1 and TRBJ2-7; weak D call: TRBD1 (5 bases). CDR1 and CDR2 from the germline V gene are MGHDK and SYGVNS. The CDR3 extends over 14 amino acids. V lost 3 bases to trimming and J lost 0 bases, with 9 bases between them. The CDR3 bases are TGTGCCAGCAGTGAGTGGGGCAACTCCTACGAGCAGTACTTC. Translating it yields CASSEWGNSYEQYF.

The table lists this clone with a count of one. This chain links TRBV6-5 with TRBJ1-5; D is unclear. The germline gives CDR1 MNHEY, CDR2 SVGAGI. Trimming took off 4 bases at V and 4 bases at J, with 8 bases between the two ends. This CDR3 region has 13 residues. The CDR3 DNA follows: TGTGCCAGCAGTTCCTCGACTAATCAGCCCCAGCATTTT. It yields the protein CASSSSTNQPQHF.

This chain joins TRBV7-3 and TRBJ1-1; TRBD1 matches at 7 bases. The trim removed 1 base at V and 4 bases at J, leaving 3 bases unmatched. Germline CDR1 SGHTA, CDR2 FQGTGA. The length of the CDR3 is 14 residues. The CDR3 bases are TGTGCCAGCAGCTTAAGGGGGACAGCCACTGAAGCTTTCTTT. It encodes CASSLRGTATEAFF.

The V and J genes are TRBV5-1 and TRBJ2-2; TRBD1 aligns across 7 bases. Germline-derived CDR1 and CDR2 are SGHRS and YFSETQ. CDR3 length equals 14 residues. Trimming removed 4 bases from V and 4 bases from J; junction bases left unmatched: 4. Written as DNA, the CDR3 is TGCGCCAGCAGCCCAGGACAGGCCACCGGGGAGCTGTTTTTT. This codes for CASSPGQATGELFF.

In nucleotides, the CDR3 is TGTGCCATCAGACGGACAGGGGAATCCTACGAGCAGTACTTC. This encodes CAIRRTGESYEQYF. The chain links TRBV10-3 to TRBJ2-7; 9 positions agree with TRBD1. CDR3 length: 14 amino acids. Per germline, CDR1 ENHRY and CDR2 SYGVKD. The J segment lost 1 base and the V segment lost 6 bases, leaving 4 bases of the junction unmatched.

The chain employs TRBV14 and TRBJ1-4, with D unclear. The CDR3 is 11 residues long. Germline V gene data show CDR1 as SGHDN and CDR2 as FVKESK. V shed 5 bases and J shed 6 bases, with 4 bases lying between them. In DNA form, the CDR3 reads TGTGCCAGCAGCTCTTATGAAAAACTGTTTTTT. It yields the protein CASSSYEKLFF.

DNA of the CDR3: TGCGCCAGCAGCCAAGATATTTGGACTAGCGGGAGGGCCGAGGAGCAGTTCTTC. Translating gives CASSQDIWTSGRAEEQFF. The chain employs TRBV4-1 and TRBJ2-1; 15 bases align to TRBD2. Per germline, CDR1 MGHRA and CDR2 YSYEKL. This CDR3 comprises 18 residues. The trim removed 0 bases at V and 10 bases at J, leaving 10 bases unmatched.

The CDR3 here is CASSYPGTGTSKQYF. CDR3 nucleotide sequence: TGTGCCAGCAGTTACCCCGGGACAGGGACCAGCAAGCAGTACTTC. The V gene is TRBV6-5, the J gene TRBJ2-7; 9 positions agree with TRBD1. CDR1 is MNHEY, CDR2 SVGAGI, per germline. The CDR3 loop spans 15 amino acids. V gave up 2 bases and J gave up 8 bases; unmatched junction bases: 10.

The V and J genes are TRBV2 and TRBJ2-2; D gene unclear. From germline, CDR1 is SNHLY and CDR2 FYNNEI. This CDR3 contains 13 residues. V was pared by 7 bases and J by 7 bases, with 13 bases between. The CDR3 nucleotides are TGTGCCAGCATCGGTCGAGAGATCGGGGAGCTGTTTTTT. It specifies CASIGREIGELFF.

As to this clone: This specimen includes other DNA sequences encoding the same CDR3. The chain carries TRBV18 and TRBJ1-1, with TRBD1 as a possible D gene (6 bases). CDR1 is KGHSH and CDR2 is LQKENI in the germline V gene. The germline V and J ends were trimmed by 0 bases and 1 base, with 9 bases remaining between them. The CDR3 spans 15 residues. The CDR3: CASSPPGQSNTEAFF. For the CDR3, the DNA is TGTGCCAGCTCACCACCGGGACAATCGAACACTGAAGCTTTCTTT.

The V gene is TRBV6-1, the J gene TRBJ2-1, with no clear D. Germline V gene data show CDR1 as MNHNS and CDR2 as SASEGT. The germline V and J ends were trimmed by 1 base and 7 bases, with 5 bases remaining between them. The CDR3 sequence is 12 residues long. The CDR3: CASSEVSNEQFF. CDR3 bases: TGTGCCAGCAGTGAAGTTTCAAATGAGCAGTTCTTC.

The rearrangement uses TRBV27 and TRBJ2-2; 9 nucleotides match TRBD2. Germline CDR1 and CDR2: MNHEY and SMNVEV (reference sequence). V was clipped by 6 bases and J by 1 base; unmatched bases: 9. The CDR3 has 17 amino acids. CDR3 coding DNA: TGTGCCAGCAGGAGGACTAGCGTCTCCGGGAACACCGGGGAGCTGTTTTTT. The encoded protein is CASRRTSVSGNTGELFF.

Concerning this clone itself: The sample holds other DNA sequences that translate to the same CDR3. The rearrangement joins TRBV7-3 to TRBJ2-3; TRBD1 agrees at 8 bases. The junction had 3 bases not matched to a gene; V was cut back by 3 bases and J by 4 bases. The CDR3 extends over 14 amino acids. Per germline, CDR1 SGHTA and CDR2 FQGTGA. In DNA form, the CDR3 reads TGTGCCAGCAGCTTGCAGGGGGCTTCAGATACGCAGTATTTT. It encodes CASSLQGASDTQYF.

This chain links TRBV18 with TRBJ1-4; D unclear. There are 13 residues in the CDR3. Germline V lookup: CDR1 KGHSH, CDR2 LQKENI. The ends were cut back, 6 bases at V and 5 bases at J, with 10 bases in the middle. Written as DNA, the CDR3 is TGTGCCAGCTCCCAGGACCAAAATGAAAAACTGTTTTTT. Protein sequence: CASSQDQNEKLFF.

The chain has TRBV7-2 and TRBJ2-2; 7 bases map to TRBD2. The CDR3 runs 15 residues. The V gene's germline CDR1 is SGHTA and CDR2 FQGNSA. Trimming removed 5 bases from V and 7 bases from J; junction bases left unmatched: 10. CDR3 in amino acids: CASSRRVPGGGELFF. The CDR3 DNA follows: TGTGCCAGCAGCCGACGGGTTCCGGGGGGCGGGGAGCTGTTTTTT. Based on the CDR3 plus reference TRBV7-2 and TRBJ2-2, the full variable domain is GAGVSQSPSNKVTEKGKDVELRCDPISGHTALYWYRQSLGQGLEFLIYFQGNSAPDKSGLPSDRFSAERTGGSVSTLTIQRTQQEDSAVYLCASSRRVPGGGELFFGEGSRLTVL.

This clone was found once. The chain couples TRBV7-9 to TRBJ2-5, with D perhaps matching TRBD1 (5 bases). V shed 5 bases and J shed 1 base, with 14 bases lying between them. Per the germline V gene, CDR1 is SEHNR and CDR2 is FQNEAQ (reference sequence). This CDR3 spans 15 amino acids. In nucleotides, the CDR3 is TGTGCCAGCAGCCAGGGAAGGGGCGGCCAAGAGACCCAGTACTTC. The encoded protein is CASSQGRGGQETQYF.

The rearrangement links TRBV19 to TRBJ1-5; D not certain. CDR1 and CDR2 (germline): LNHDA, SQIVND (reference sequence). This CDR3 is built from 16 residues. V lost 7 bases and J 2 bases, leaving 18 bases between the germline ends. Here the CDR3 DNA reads TGTGCCAGTACCCCCGGCGGATCCCGGGGCAATCAGCCCCAGCATTTT. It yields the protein CASTPGGSRGNQPQHF.

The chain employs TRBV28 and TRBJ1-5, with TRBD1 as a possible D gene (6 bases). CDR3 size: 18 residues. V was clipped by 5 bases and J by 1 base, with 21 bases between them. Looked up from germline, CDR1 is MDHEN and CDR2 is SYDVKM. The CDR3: CASSMRGRGGASNQPQHF. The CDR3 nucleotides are TGTGCCAGCAGTATGAGGGGCAGGGGCGGTGCGAGCAATCAGCCCCAGCATTTT.

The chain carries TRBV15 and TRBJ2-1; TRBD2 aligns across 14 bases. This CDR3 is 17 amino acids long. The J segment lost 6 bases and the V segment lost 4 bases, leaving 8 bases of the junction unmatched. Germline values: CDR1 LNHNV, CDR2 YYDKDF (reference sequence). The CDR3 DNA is TGTGCCACCAGCACCGTTGCCGGGACTAGCGGGGGCAATGAGCAGTTCTTC. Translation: CATSTVAGTSGGNEQFF.